The 21 T cell receptor beta chains reported below all come from one sample, sequenced in a study of cytomegalovirus exposure and HLA in healthy donors. 60 Vbeta and 13 Jbeta primers were used in PCR. Data came from immunoSEQ multiplex PCR; TCRdb stores just in-frame clones and leaves some out. The data hold over 150,000 clones, with about 68% observed a single time. Sample: PBMCs. Receptor source: a man in his thirties or forties in good health and CMV-seronegative.

On this clone itself: The identical CDR3 is also encoded by other nucleotide sequences in the sample. The chain joins TRBV5-1 to TRBJ1-2; 10 nucleotides match TRBD1. CDR3 length: 13 residues. J lost 5 bases, V lost 4 bases, and 2 bases had no gene match. The germline V gene encodes CDR1 SGHRS and CDR2 YFSETQ. The CDR3, as DNA: TGCGCCAGCAGCCTGGACAGGGGGTATGGCTACACCTTC. Its translation: CASSLDRGYGYTF.

The chain joins TRBV11-3 to TRBJ1-1, with no clear D. V was trimmed by 3 bases and J by 4 bases, leaving 9 bases between them. Germline V lookup: CDR1 SGHNT, CDR2 YENEEA. The CDR3 is 13 residues long. The CDR3 loop reads CASSLRLGTEAFF. CDR3 nucleotides: TGTGCCAGCAGCTTGAGGTTGGGCACTGAAGCTTTCTTT.

Concerning this clone itself: The junction departs from the called germline gene at one end, perhaps through a read error. The J gene is TRBJ1-6, the V gene TRBV2; TRBD1 might be the D (5 bases). Germline V gene lookup returns CDR1 SNHLY and CDR2 FYNNEI. This CDR3 is 15 amino acids long. CDR3 loop: CASRLEGLYNSPLNF. CDR3 DNA: TGTGCCAGCAGGCTTGAGGGACTCTATAATTCACCCCTCAACTTT.

The chain links TRBV5-1 to TRBJ1-1; tentative D call: TRBD1 (6 bases). This CDR3 region has 14 residues. Germline CDR1 is SGHRS and CDR2 is YFSETQ. The V gene lost 1 base and the J gene lost 2 bases, with 9 bases spanning the gap. Written as DNA, the CDR3 is TGCGCCAGCAGCTTGACAGGGCCCAACACTGAAGCTTTCTTT. Translating gives CASSLTGPNTEAFF.

This chain connects TRBV29-1 to TRBJ1-1, with D hard to call. The V end was cut by 4 bases, the J end by 2 bases, with 8 bases between. Germline lookup yields CDR1 SQVTM and CDR2 ANQGSEA. The CDR3 length is 12 residues. The CDR3 loop is CSVGELNTEAFF. CDR3 bases: TGCAGCGTTGGCGAACTTAACACTGAAGCTTTCTTT.

CDR3 region: CASSIQSAAEAFF. CDR3 nucleotides: TGTGCCAGTAGTATTCAGAGTGCGGCTGAAGCTTTCTTT. This chain links TRBV19 with TRBJ1-1; D not certain. V lost 3 bases and J lost 6, with 11 bases in between. The V gene's germline CDR1 is LNHDA and CDR2 SQIVND (reference sequence). This CDR3 is 13 amino acids long.

This chain uses TRBV7-2 with TRBJ1-4; 7 nucleotides agree with TRBD1. Germline CDR1 SGHTA, CDR2 FQGNSA. The CDR3 totals 14 residues. The V and J ends lost 5 bases and 14 bases, in that order; junction bases with no gene match: 14. CDR3 sequence (DNA): TGTGCCAGCAGCCTACAACCGGGGACAGAAAGGCTGTTTTTT. This encodes CASSLQPGTERLFF. Combining the CDR3 with reference TRBV7-2 and TRBJ1-4 gives the whole variable domain GAGVSQSPSNKVTEKGKDVELRCDPISGHTALYWYRQSLGQGLEFLIYFQGNSAPDKSGLPSDRFSAERTGGSVSTLTIQRTQQEDSAVYLCASSLQPGTERLFFGSGTQLSVL.

This clone has only a few counts. CDR3: CASRRTGTGGYEQYF. In DNA, the CDR3 is TGTGCCAGCAGACGGACCGGGACAGGGGGTTACGAGCAGTACTTC. The V call is TRBV6-5, the J call TRBJ2-7; 11 bases align to TRBD1. Germline CDR1 reads MNHEY; CDR2 reads SVGAGI. The CDR3 is made up of 15 amino acids. The ends lost 6 bases at V and 4 bases at J; junction bases unmatched: 8.

The chain links TRBV5-1 to TRBJ2-5; TRBD2 is a possible D gene (5 bases). Germline values: CDR1 SGHRS, CDR2 YFSETQ. The CDR3 loop spans 14 amino acids. The V end was cut by 0 bases, the J end by 5 bases, with 11 bases between. DNA for the CDR3: TGCGCCAGCAGCTTGGGTGAGGGTCCGGAGACCCAGTACTTC. This codes for CASSLGEGPETQYF.

This clone was found a few times. The chain is built from TRBV6-4 and TRBJ2-1; perhaps TRBD1 as D (5 bases). The CDR3 spans 15 residues. V lost 8 bases to trimming and J lost 0 bases, with 14 bases between them. From germline, CDR1 is MRHNA and CDR2 SNTAGT. The CDR3 spells CASALDSDSYNEQFF. The CDR3 nucleotides are TGTGCCAGCGCCCTTGACAGCGACTCCTACAATGAGCAGTTCTTC.

This chain uses TRBV19 with TRBJ1-5; 9 bases map to TRBD1. V lost 3 bases, J lost 6 bases, and 3 bases stayed unmatched. The CDR3 is 14 residues long. Per germline, CDR1 LNHDA and CDR2 SQIVND (reference sequence). CDR3: CASSMGQGPQPQHF. The DNA for the CDR3 is TGTGCCAGTAGTATGGGACAGGGCCCTCAGCCCCAGCATTTT.

Only a few counts were recorded for this clone. This chain links TRBV7-9 with TRBJ2-3; perhaps TRBD2 as D (6 bases). The V gene's germline CDR1 is SEHNR and CDR2 FQNEAQ (reference sequence). Trimming shortened V by 1 base and J by 5 bases, and 16 bases separated the two germline ends. The CDR3 is made up of 16 amino acids. Here the CDR3 reads CASSLDPASAGDTQYF. Here the CDR3 DNA reads TGTGCCAGCAGCTTAGATCCTGCTAGCGCAGGAGATACGCAGTATTTT.

This clone was detected only a few times. The V and J genes are TRBV4-3 and TRBJ2-5; 12 bases agree with TRBD2. Trimming removed 1 base from V and 5 bases from J; junction bases left unmatched: 5. The CDR3 totals 16 residues. Looked up from germline, CDR1 is LGHNA and CDR2 is YSLEER. CDR3 bases: TGCGCCAGCAGCCAAGCTAGCGGGGGGGCGAAGGAGACCCAGTACTTC. This sequence encodes CASSQASGGAKETQYF.

The chain carries TRBV29-1 and TRBJ1-3; no firm D call. The CDR3 length is 11 residues. CDR1 and CDR2 from the germline V gene are SQVTM and ANQGSEA. This chain's CDR3 is CSTGSGNTIYF. The CDR3 DNA reads TGCAGTACCGGCTCTGGAAACACCATATATTTT.

This clone has just a few counts. The J gene is TRBJ2-7, the V gene TRBV7-6; the match to TRBD1 covers 8 bases. Germline V gives CDR1 SGHVS, CDR2 FNYEAQ. The V and J ends lost 5 bases and 3 bases, in that order; junction bases with no gene match: 6. CDR3 length: 14 residues. The CDR3 nucleotides read TGTGCCAGCAGCCCAGGGACAGGCCACTACGAGCAGTACTTC. Its translation is CASSPGTGHYEQYF.

The V and J genes are TRBV4-1 and TRBJ2-1, with a weak D call TRBD1 (5 bases). The V gene's germline CDR1 is MGHRA and CDR2 YSYEKL. CDR3 length equals 13 residues. V was trimmed by 2 bases and J by 9 bases, leaving 11 bases between them. The CDR3 is CASSQSGFREQFF. For the CDR3, the DNA is TGCGCCAGCAGCCAATCAGGGTTTCGTGAGCAGTTCTTC.

This clone was picked up one time. This chain joins TRBV6-1 and TRBJ2-3; 9 bases agree with TRBD2. Germline assignment: CDR1 MNHNS and CDR2 SASEGT. The CDR3 spans 14 residues. V gave up 7 bases and J gave up 3 bases; unmatched junction bases: 5. The CDR3 sequence: CASIAGLATDTQYF. Written as DNA, the CDR3 is TGTGCCAGCATCGCGGGACTAGCAACAGATACGCAGTATTTT.

The J gene is TRBJ2-2, the V gene TRBV6-4; a possible D gene is TRBD2 (5 bases). The CDR3 extends over 15 amino acids. Trimming took 4 bases from V and 1 from J, leaving 10 bases between them. Germline CDR1 reads MRHNA; CDR2 reads SNTAGT. The CDR3 reads CASSVSAGNTGELFF. The CDR3 nucleotides read TGTGCCAGCAGTGTCTCGGCGGGGAACACCGGGGAGCTGTTTTTT.

In this sample, this clone turned up once. The CDR3 DNA sequence: TGCGCCAGCAGCTCTGGCCTGCGGGGGGGCCTTAGAGGTAATGAGCAGTTCTTC. Encoded protein: CASSSGLRGGLRGNEQFF. The V and J genes are TRBV5-1 and TRBJ2-1, with 9 positions matching TRBD2. The CDR3 has 18 residues. The V gene's germline CDR1 is SGHRS and CDR2 YFSETQ. Unmatched junction bases numbered 17, after V lost 3 bases and J lost 7 bases. The variable domain in full, with the rest retrieved from reference TRBV5-1 and TRBJ2-1, is KAGVTQTPRYLIKTRGQQVTLSCSPISGHRSVSWYQQTPGQGLQFLFEYFSETQRNKGNFPGRFSGRQFSNSRSEMNVSTLELGDSALYLCASSSGLRGGLRGNEQFFGPGTRLTVL.

This clone was seen only a few times. The chain combines TRBV4-3 with TRBJ2-2; D is possibly TRBD1 (6 bases). This CDR3 is 16 amino acids long. Trimming removed 0 bases at V and 5 bases at J, with 13 bases between. Germline assignment: CDR1 LGHNA and CDR2 YSLEER. The CDR3 is CASSQDLPGETGELFF. DNA for the CDR3: TGCGCCAGCAGCCAAGATCTGCCAGGGGAGACCGGGGAGCTGTTTTTT.

The V gene is TRBV12-1, the J gene TRBJ2-7; TRBD1, as called in the table, went unchecked against the DNA. TRBV12-1 is designated a pseudogene. The CDR3 loop spans 13 amino acids. In DNA, the CDR3 is TGTACACATAGAGACAGGAATGTCCACGAGCAGTACTTC. Translating gives CTHRDRNVHEQYF.